This T cell receptor beta chain was identified in a study of lymphopenia after photon versus proton radiotherapy. General study findings and limits: Under photons, naive T cells and diversity fell while effector/memory populations rose. Only patients who died were analyzed for survival; proton advantage is unproven. After the lymphocyte nadir, photon-treated repertoires showed oligoclonal expansion, especially of CD8+ Temra cells.

Details on this clone: Its target is not known.

CDR3 size: 16 residues. With 6 bases removed from V and 0 bases from J, the gap between germline ends came to 17 bases. Germline-derived CDR1 and CDR2 are MDHEN and SYDVKM. The protocol was immunoSEQ multiplex PCR, while the TCRdb copy is restricted to in-frame clones and leaves out a portion. Of approximately 65,000 clones in the sample, around 87% are singletons; the top ten hold 9.5% to 15%. The sample in question was peripheral blood, obtained from a patient treated with proton-based radiotherapy. This sequence joins TRBV28 and TRBJ2-5; tentatively, D is TRBD2 (6 bases). The receptor was isolated from an elderly man with esophageal cancer. Written as DNA, the CDR3 is TGTGCCAGCAGCCGGGCGGCGGGGTTGTACCAAGAGACCCAGTACTTC. Translating it yields CASSRAAGLYQETQYF.